This T cell receptor (beta chain) was captured by sequencing in a study of blood T cell repertoires in COVID-19. Clones were read by immunoSEQ multiplex PCR, and TCRdb kept only the in-frame ones, dropping some. The sample carries about 150,000 clones, around 88% recorded once. The ends were cut back, 5 bases at V and 3 bases at J, with 13 bases in the middle. The CDR3 totals 14 residues. Germline lookup yields CDR1 SGHTA and CDR2 FQGNSA. The origin of this receptor is a man aged 55 to 70 with active or convalescent COVID-19. The chain has TRBV7-2 and TRBJ2-5, with D perhaps matching TRBD1 (8 bases). The sequenced sample consisted of peripheral blood. In nucleotides, the CDR3 is TGTGCCAGCAGCCCACAGGGGGGGAAAGAGACCCAGTACTTC. This codes for CASSPQGGKETQYF.